This TCR beta chain is drawn from a study of blood T cell repertoires in COVID-19. Study in general: The origin of the acute and convalescent COVID-19 samples was the United States, Italy and Spain. The cDNA or gDNA used as material had been derived from T cells, B-cell-depleted T cells, or PBMCs.

Study processing details: From reference gene primer amplification, estimates of nucleated cell counts were derived. Clones were sequenced by immunoSEQ multiplex PCR, and TCRdb holds only the in-frame ones, with some missing. That table is the source of V, J and clone size, and D and trimming were worked out from the DNA. The repertoire holds over 55,000 clones, with roughly 85% as singletons. The V gene end was trimmed by 5 bases and the J gene end by 4 bases; junction bases not matched to a gene: 9. This CDR3 has 15 amino acids. Per germline, CDR1 MNHEY and CDR2 SMNVEV (reference sequence). The genes are TRBV27 and TRBJ2-7, with TRBD1 matching over 9 bases. The origin of this receptor is a human donor in a cohort sampled during active COVID-19. Sequencing was done on a sample of peripheral blood. The CDR3 protein is CASSNPGQGEYEQYF. CDR3 in DNA: TGTGCCAGCAGTAACCCGGGACAGGGAGAATACGAGCAGTACTTC.